These 4 T cell receptor beta chains came from one sample sequenced in a study of CD8 T cells in ankylosing spondylitis. One entry per CDR3 protein results from TCRdb running MiXCR on the 5' RACE reads. The repertoire holds more than 150,000 distinct CDR3 sequences, over 15% seen once, with 3.5% to 5% in the top ten. The sample was blood, either unsorted or a sorted T cell fraction (not recorded which). Receptors were obtained from a male donor under 30 with ankylosing spondylitis or in good health (not recorded which).

This clonotype appeared many times. The V call is TRBV5-6, the J call TRBJ2-3; the match to TRBD2 covers 7 bases. This CDR3 has 16 residues. Per germline, CDR1 SGHDT and CDR2 YYEEEE. V was clipped by 5 bases and J by 0 bases; unmatched bases: 9. DNA of the CDR3: TGTGCCAGCAGTCTACGACTAGCTATTAGCACAGATACGCAGTATTTT. This encodes CASSLRLAISTDTQYF.

The chain carries TRBV19 and TRBJ1-1, with 9 bases matching TRBD1. The CDR3 runs 16 residues. The V and J ends lost 3 bases and 3 bases, in that order; junction bases with no gene match: 8. CDR1 is LNHDA, CDR2 SQIVND, per germline (reference sequence). The CDR3 protein is CASSIGTGIWDTEAFF. The DNA of the CDR3 is TGTGCCAGTAGTATCGGGACAGGGATTTGGGACACTGAAGCTTTCTTT.

This clonotype was observed at least ten times. The J gene is TRBJ2-3, the V gene TRBV4-1; TRBD2 matches 9 bases. The CDR3 extends over 15 amino acids. With 1 base clipped from V and 3 bases from J, the junction kept 2 bases outside the gene matches. Per the germline V gene, CDR1 is MGHRA and CDR2 is YSYEKL. Here the CDR3 reads CASSQVAGETDTQYF. The CDR3 DNA reads TGCGCCAGCAGCCAAGTAGCGGGAGAGACAGATACGCAGTATTTT.

The chain has TRBV7-2 and TRBJ1-2; D is ambiguous. Trimming shortened V by 0 bases and J by 4 bases, and 6 bases separated the two germline ends. The CDR3 extends over 13 amino acids. Germline CDR1 is SGHTA and CDR2 is FQGNSA. The CDR3, as DNA: TGTGCCAGCAGCTTAGCGACCACCTATGGCTACACCTTC. It specifies CASSLATTYGYTF. The full variable domain, completed using reference TRBV7-2 and TRBJ1-2, is GAGVSQSPSNKVTEKGKDVELRCDPISGHTALYWYRQSLGQGLEFLIYFQGNSAPDKSGLPSDRFSAERTGGSVSTLTIQRTQQEDSAVYLCASSLATTYGYTFGSGTRLTVV.